The T cell receptor (beta chain) under discussion was sequenced for a study of cytomegalovirus exposure and HLA in healthy donors. The study's findings and limits: TCR beta chains associated with HLA were, in a later analysis, more clonally expanded than equally common others. The authors assumed roughly uniform sequencing depth across donors for presence/absence analyses.

The PCR was carried out with 60 Vbeta primers and 13 Jbeta primers. Libraries were prepared by immunoSEQ multiplex PCR; TCRdb keeps only in-frame clonotypes and omits some of them. The table includes some 150,000 clones, roughly 80% detected once. A remark on this clone: The antigen remains undetermined. The junction does not match germline at one end; this may be a read error.

The length of the CDR3 is 13 residues. Germline V gene data show CDR1 as MDHEN and CDR2 as SYDVKM. The clonotype comes from a woman in her thirties in good health and CMV-seropositive. The V gene is TRBV28, the J gene TRBJ1-2; D gene uncertain. The sample consisted of PBMCs. CDR3 bases: TGTGTCAGCAGTTTTTCCAATAACTATGGCTACACCTTC. Residues: CVSSFSNNYGYTF.